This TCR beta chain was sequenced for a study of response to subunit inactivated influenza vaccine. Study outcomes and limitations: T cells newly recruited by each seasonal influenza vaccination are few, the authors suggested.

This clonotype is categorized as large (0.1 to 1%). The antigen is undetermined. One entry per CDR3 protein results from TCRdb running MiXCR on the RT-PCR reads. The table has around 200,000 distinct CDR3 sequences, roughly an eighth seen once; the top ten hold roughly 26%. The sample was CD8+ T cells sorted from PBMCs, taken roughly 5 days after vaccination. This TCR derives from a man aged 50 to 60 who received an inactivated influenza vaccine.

The CDR3 region is CSAVPGLDYNEQFF. The CDR3 coding sequence is TGCAGTGCTGTACCGGGACTAGACTACAATGAGCAGTTCTTC. The chain has TRBV20-1 and TRBJ2-1, with TRBD2 matching 8 bases. Germline V gene sequence: CDR1 DFQATT, CDR2 SNEGSKA (reference sequence). Unmatched junction bases numbered 6, after V lost 5 bases and J lost 3 bases. The CDR3 consists of 14 residues.